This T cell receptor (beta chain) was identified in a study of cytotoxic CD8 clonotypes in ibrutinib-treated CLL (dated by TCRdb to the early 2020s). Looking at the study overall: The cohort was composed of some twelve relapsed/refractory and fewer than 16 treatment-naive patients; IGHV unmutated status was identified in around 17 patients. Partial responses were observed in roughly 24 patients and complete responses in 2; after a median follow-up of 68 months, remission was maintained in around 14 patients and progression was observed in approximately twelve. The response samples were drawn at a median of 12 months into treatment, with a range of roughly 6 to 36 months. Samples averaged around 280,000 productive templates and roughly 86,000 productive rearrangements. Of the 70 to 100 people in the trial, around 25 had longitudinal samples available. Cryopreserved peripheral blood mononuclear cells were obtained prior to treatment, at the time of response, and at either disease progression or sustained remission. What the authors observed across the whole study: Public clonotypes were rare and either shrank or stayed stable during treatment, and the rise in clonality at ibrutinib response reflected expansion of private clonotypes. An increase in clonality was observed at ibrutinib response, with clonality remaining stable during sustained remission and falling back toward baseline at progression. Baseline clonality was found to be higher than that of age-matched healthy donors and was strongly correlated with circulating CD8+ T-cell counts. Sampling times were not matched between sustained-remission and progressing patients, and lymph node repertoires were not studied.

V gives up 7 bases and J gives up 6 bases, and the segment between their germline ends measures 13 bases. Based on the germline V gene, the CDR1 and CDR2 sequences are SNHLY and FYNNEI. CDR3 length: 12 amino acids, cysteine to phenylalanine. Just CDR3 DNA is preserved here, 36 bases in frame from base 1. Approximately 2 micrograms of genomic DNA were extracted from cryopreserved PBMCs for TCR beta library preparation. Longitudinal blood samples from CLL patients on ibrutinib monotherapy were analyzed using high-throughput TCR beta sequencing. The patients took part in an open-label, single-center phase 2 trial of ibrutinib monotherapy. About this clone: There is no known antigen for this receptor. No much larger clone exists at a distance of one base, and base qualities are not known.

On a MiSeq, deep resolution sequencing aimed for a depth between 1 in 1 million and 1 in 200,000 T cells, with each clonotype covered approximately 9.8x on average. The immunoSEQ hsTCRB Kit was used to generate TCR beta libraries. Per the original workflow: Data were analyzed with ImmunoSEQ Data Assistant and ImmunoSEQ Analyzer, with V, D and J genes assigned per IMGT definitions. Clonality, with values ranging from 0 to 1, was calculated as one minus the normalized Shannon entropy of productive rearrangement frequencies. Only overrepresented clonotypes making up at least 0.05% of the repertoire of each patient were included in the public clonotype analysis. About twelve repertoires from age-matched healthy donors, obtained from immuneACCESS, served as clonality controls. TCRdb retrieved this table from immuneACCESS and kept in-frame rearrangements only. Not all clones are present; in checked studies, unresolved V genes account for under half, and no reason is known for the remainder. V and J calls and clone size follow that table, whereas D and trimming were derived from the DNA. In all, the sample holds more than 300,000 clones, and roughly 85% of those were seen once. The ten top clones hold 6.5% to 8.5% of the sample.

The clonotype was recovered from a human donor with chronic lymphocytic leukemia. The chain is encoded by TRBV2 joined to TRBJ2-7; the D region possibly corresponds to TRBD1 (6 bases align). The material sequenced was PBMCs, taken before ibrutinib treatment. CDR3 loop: CASTYRVREQYF. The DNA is TGTGCCAGCACGTACAGGGTTCGCGAGCAGTACTTC.